This T cell receptor (beta chain) was identified in a study of blood T cell repertoires in COVID-19 (dated by TCRdb to about 2020). Broadly, across the study: The collaborator samples originated in the United States, Italy and Spain and spanned the acute and convalescent phases of COVID-19. Subjects who had been exposed to COVID-19, were actively infected with it, or had recovered from it provided the deeply sampled blood TCRbeta repertoires that made up the dataset. The samples were drawn from two sources: the first 160 participants of the ongoing ImmuneRACE study, and 950 to 1,500 subjects contributed by 6 global collaborators. HLA class I and class II types, where available, came from metadata supplied by the sample provider rather than from assay-based typing. The repertoires were released in a freely available public database intended as a resource for research on the immune response to SARS-CoV-2. The material from the prospective study consisted of cDNA or gDNA derived from T cells, B-cell-depleted T cells, or PBMCs. A de-identified subject ID, COVID-19 status, age in years and sex were almost always included in the sample metadata. On the study overall, not on this receptor specifically: The amount of clinical and demographic metadata varied by source and participant and was provided uncurated.

Spanning cysteine to phenylalanine, the CDR3 consists of 14 amino acids. The retained sequence is limited to the CDR3, 42 bases, with the frame set at the first base. The germline V gene specifies MRHNA as CDR1 and SNTAGT as CDR2. TCRbeta CDR3 regions were amplified from genomic DNA using the immunoSEQ Assay, a bias-controlled multiplex PCR. The study's own analysis went as follows. Nucleated cell counts per sample were estimated from amplification of reference gene primers within the assay. To quantify the absolute abundance of each unique TCRbeta CDR3 rearrangement, sequence reads were collapsed and filtered. For each sample, productive Simpson clonality was calculated by taking the square root of Simpson's diversity index across productive rearrangements. The clones in this table, taken by TCRdb from immuneACCESS, are in-frame only. Not every clone is retained; where verified, under half of the shortfall comes from an unresolved V gene, and the cause of the rest is unknown. The V and J calls and the clone size are those of that table, but D and trimming were determined from the DNA. For this sample the table gives approximately 210,000 clones, of which approximately 81% were detected only once. The biggest ten clones account for about 9.8% of the sample.

Participants in the prospective study were aged 18 to 89 years, lived in about two dozen United States geographic areas, and enrolled through a virtual design. Cohort assignment in the prospective study relied on participant-reported clinical history from a screening survey and a study questionnaire. Each participant in the prospective study had whole blood, serum and a nasopharyngeal or oropharyngeal swab collected by mobile phlebotomists. Additional blood draws and questionnaires over an approximately two-month period could optionally be provided by prospective study participants. Before DNA extraction, prospective study blood samples were shipped either frozen or at room temperature. The table lists this clone with many counts. Its cognate antigen has yet to be identified. No quality values exist for individual bases; no much larger clone is one base distant.

This chain is built from TRBV6-4 and TRBJ2-3; 7 bases in the middle match TRBD2. The clonotype was recovered from a woman aged 45 to 65 with acute COVID-19. The source material was PBMCs or T cells enriched from blood (not recorded which). The nucleotide sequence is given as TGTGCTACCGGCGGGAGCGGAGACACAGATACGCAGTATTTT. This sequence encodes CATGGSGDTDTQYF.